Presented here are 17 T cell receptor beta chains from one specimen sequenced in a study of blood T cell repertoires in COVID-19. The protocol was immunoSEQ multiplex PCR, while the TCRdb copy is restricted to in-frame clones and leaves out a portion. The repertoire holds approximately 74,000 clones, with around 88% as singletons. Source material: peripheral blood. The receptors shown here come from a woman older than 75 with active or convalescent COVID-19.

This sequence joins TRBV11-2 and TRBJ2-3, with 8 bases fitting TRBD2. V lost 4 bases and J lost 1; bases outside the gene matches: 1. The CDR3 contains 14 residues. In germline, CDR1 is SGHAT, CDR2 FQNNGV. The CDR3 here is CASSSGGGTDTQYF. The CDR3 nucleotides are TGTGCCAGCAGCTCCGGGGGGGGCACAGATACGCAGTATTTT.

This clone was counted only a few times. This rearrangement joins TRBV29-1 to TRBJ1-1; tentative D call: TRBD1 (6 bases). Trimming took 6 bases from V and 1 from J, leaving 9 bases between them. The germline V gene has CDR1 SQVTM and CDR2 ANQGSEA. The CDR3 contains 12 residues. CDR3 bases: TGCAGCGTCGACAGGAAGAACACTGAAGCTTTCTTT. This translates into CSVDRKNTEAFF.

The CDR3 spells CASSADSLMYNEQFF. CDR3 DNA sequence: TGTGCCAGCAGTGCGGACTCGTTAATGTACAATGAGCAGTTCTTC. The chain is built from TRBV2 and TRBJ2-1; perhaps TRBD2 as D (5 bases). This CDR3 is 15 amino acids long. CDR1 SNHLY and CDR2 FYNNEI come from the germline V gene. V lost 4 bases to trimming and J lost 4 bases, with 14 bases between them.

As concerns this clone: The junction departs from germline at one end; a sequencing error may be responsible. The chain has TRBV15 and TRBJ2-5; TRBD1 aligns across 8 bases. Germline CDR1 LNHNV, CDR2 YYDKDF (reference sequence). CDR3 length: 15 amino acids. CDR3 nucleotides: TGTGCCACCAGCAGAGATCGCGACAGGGGAGAGCCCCAGTACTTC. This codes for CATSRDRDRGEPQYF.

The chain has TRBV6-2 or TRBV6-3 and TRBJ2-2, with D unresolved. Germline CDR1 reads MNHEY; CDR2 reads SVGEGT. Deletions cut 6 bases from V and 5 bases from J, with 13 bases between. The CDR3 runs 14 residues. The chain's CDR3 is CASSATVTTGELFF. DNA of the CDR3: TGTGCCAGCAGCGCCACGGTTACGACCGGGGAGCTGTTTTTT.

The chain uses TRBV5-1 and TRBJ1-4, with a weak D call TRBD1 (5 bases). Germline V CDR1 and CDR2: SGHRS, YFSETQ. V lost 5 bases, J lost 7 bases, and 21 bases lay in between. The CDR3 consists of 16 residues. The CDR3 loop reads CASSTGTLLGGEKLFF. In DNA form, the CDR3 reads TGCGCCAGCAGTACCGGGACTCTCCTTGGGGGTGAAAAACTGTTTTTT.

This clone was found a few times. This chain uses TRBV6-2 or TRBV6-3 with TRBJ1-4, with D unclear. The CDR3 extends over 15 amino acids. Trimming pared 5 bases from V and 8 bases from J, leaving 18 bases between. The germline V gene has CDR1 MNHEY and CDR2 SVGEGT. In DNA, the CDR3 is TGTGCCAGCAGTCCCCGTCCAGGCCGTAACGAAAAACTGTTTTTT. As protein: CASSPRPGRNEKLFF.

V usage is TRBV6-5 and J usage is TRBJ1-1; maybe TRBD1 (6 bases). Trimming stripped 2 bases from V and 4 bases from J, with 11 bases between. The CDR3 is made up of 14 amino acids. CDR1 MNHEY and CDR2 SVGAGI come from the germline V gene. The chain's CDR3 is CASSYQVRGTEAFF. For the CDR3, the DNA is TGTGCCAGCAGTTACCAGGTCAGGGGCACTGAAGCTTTCTTT.

CDR3: CASSLAAVSSYEQYF. The DNA for the CDR3 is TGTGCCAGCAGCTTGGCGGCGGTGAGCTCCTACGAGCAGTACTTC. The V gene is TRBV5-6, the J gene TRBJ2-7; D is ambiguous. Deletions cut 0 bases from V and 0 bases from J, with 10 bases between. The CDR3 is made up of 15 amino acids. CDR1 and CDR2 from the germline V gene are SGHDT and YYEEEE.

This CDR3 is CASSLSHFMAYTF. CDR3 nucleotide sequence: TGTGCCAGCAGCTTATCTCATTTTATGGCCTACACCTTC. This chain uses TRBV11-2 with TRBJ1-2; unclear D gene. CDR3 length: 13 residues. V lost 2 bases and J lost 10, with 14 bases in between. Germline V gives CDR1 SGHAT, CDR2 FQNNGV.

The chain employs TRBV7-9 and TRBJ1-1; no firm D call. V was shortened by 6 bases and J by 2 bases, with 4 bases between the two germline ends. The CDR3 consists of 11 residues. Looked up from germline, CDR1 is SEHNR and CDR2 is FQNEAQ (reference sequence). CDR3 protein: CASSLNTEAFF. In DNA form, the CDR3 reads TGTGCCAGCAGTCTTAACACTGAAGCTTTCTTT.

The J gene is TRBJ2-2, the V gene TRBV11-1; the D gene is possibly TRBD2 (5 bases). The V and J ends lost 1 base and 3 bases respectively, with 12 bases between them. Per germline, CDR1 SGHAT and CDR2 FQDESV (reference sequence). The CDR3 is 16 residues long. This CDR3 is CASSLGWGEDTGELFF. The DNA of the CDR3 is TGTGCCAGCAGCTTAGGGTGGGGAGAGGACACCGGGGAGCTGTTTTTT.

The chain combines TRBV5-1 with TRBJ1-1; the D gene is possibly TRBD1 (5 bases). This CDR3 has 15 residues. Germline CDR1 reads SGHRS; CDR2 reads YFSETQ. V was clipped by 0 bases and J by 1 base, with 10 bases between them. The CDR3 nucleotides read TGCGCCAGCAGCTTGGCCACAGGTAGGAACACTGAAGCTTTCTTT. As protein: CASSLATGRNTEAFF.

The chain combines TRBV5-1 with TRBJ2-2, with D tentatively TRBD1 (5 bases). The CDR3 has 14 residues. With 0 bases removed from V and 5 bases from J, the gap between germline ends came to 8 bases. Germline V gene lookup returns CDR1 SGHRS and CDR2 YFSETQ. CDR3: CASSLVAGTGELFF. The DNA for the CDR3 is TGCGCCAGCAGCTTGGTGGCAGGGACCGGGGAGCTGTTTTTT. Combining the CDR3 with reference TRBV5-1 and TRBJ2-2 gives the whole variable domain KAGVTQTPRYLIKTRGQQVTLSCSPISGHRSVSWYQQTPGQGLQFLFEYFSETQRNKGNFPGRFSGRQFSNSRSEMNVSTLELGDSALYLCASSLVAGTGELFFGEGSRLTVL.

DNA of the CDR3: TGTGCCAGCAGCCGTGGGGGCCCAGAAGATACGCAGTATTTT. Its protein is CASSRGGPEDTQYF. The chain recombines TRBV14 with TRBJ2-3; D perhaps matches TRBD1 (6 bases). The germline V gene encodes CDR1 SGHDN and CDR2 FVKESK. The CDR3 contains 14 residues. V shed 4 bases and J shed 5 bases, with 13 bases lying between them.

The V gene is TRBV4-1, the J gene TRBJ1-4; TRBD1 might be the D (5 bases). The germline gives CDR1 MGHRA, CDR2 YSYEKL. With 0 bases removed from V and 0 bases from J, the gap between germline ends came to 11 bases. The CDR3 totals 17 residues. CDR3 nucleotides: TGCGCCAGCAGCCAAGACAGGGAAGGCGCAACTAATGAAAAACTGTTTTTT. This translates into CASSQDREGATNEKLFF.

CDR3 loop: CASSAAGMGNQPQHF. For the CDR3, the DNA is TGTGCCAGCAGTGCGGCGGGGATGGGCAATCAGCCCCAGCATTTT. The chain links TRBV9 to TRBJ1-5; D call uncertain. The germline V gene has CDR1 SGDLS and CDR2 YYNGEE. Trimming took off 5 bases at V and 2 bases at J, with 14 bases between the two ends. The CDR3 has 15 residues.